The TCR beta chain described here comes from a study of identical twins (dated by TCRdb to the mid-2010s). Regarding the complete study: The study deep-sequenced TCR alpha and beta repertoires from monozygotic twins, unrelated adults of various ages and cord blood to test whether fetal clonotypes persist. Replicate twin experiments were performed at different times using different library preparation protocols to rule out contamination. Study-wide findings and limitations: In beta out-of-frame sequences, excess twin sharing was weaker, because having fewer shared sequences lowered the signal-to-noise ratio. Out-of-frame TCR alpha sequences shared between twins showed an excess of low generation-probability sequences compared with coincidental sharing between unrelated individuals. Zero-insertion analyses could be partly confounded by invariant T cells such as MAIT and iNKT, although diverse VJ usage argued against such confounding for most clonotypes. Abundant cord blood beta clonotypes had fewer insertions, young adult naive repertoires showed a similar but weaker trend, and memory repertoires showed no such trend. Because the same donors could not be followed over many years, conclusions were based on cross-sectional statistical analysis. In monozygotic twins, out-of-frame TCR alpha sharing was systematically underestimated by recombination models, although the models agreed with sharing between unrelated individuals.

There are many counts of this clonotype. Its antigen target is currently unknown. Germline and junction disagree at one end, which may indicate a read error. Looking up the germline V gene (reference sequence) yields CDR1 SEHNR and CDR2 FQNEAQ. The CDR3 covers 12 residues, taking in both the cysteine and the phenylalanine. Only CDR3 DNA is held: 36 bases, read in frame from base 1. Libraries were prepared through 5' RACE. Sequenced on an Illumina HiSeq 2000. A universal primer binding site was introduced by template switching, and a unique molecular identifier was present in the final cDNA, enabling accurate counting of TCR cDNA molecules. Specific primers in the conserved constant-segment region were used to synthesize first-strand cDNA for the TCR alpha and beta chains. To control for contamination, each cDNA library was double barcoded with a SMART-Mk sample barcode plus Illumina barcodes. TruSeq adapter sequences and Illumina sample barcodes were added in two successive PCR steps. The Illumina HiSeq platform was used with custom primers to sequence TCR alpha and beta cDNA libraries. On the study's bioinformatics: MiGEC was used to process raw reads and extract unique molecular identifiers, and MiXCR was used to find CDR3 positions. For each individual, recombination models were inferred using an EM algorithm with the repgenHMM and IGoR tools. Shared clonotypes were analyzed with the tcR package in R, and sharing was normalized by the product of cloneset sizes. To study raw recombination free of thymic and clonal selection effects, out-of-frame nonproductive sequences were analyzed. TCRdb trimmed the raw reads at Q25, called clones with MiXCR and kept productive beta chains. All rows with the same CDR3 protein become a single entry with the most common DNA and genes. TCRdb assigned the V and J calls; the authors' analysis was not used. Across this sample there are more than 1.5 million distinct CDR3 sequences, with around 29% seen only once. Less than 0.35% of the sample belongs to the ten largest clones.

Every donor was a healthy Caucasian. Material for sequencing was cord blood. This TCR was sampled from a newborn girl in good health. The chain couples TRBV7-9 to TRBJ2-1, with the identity of the D gene unclear. This receptor carries the CDR3 CASSLGNNEQFF. Here is the DNA: TGTGCCAGCAGTTTAGGGAACAATGAGCAGTTCTTC. Full variable domain (CDR3 extended with the reference TRBV7-9 and TRBJ2-1 proteins): DTGVSQNPRHKITKRGQNVTFRCDPISEHNRLYWYRQTLGQGPEFLTYFQNEAQLEKSRLLSDRFSAERPKGSFSTLEIQRTEQGDSAMYLCASSLGNNEQFFGPGTRLTVL.